The present T cell receptor beta chain was sequenced within a study of read filtering for tumor transcriptome and immune sequencing. Molecular barcoded adaptors covering alpha/delta and beta/gamma chains were used on roughly 400 ng RNA. TCRdb re-analysed the reads in MiXCR, keeping a single row per CDR3 protein. This sample carries about 62,000 distinct CDR3 sequences, around 19% of them seen once, and the ten largest clones take roughly a tenth. Germline V lookup: CDR1 SGHVS, CDR2 FNYEAQ. CDR3 length: 16 amino acids. The V and J ends lost 5 bases and 5 bases respectively, with 21 bases between them.

Sequenced material: a population of CD138-negative cells sorted from bone marrow. This receptor was obtained from a donor aged 40 or over with multiple myeloma. This sequence joins TRBV7-6 and TRBJ2-5; D is unclear. This chain's CDR3 is CASSPLSGWALETQYF. The DNA for the CDR3 is TGTGCCAGCAGCCCGCTCTCAGGATGGGCGCTTGAGACCCAGTACTTC.